This T cell receptor beta chain stems from a study of T cell responses to AZD1222 COVID-19 vaccine. V lost 2 bases and J 5 bases, leaving 10 bases between the germline ends. From germline, CDR1 is GTSNPN and CDR2 SVGIG (reference sequence). The CDR3 covers 12 residues. This table comes from immunoSEQ multiplex PCR, and its TCRdb copy is limited to in-frame clones, with some not included. The sample comprises some 170,000 clones, roughly 90% of which are singletons, and about 4.5% rests with the top ten. The chain joins TRBV30 to TRBJ2-7; D unresolved. The receptor was derived from an adult who received the AZD1222 COVID-19 vaccine. The sequences come from peripheral blood, collected 28 days after the second AZD1222 dose. The CDR3 DNA follows: TGTGCCTGGAGTCCTTGGCGACACGAGCAGTACTTC. This sequence encodes CAWSPWRHEQYF.